This T cell receptor beta chain derives from a study of blood T cell repertoires in COVID-19. Across the whole study: Samples came from the United States, Italy and Spain, spanning acute and convalescent COVID-19. The analysed material was cDNA or gDNA that came from T cells, B-cell-depleted T cells, or PBMCs.

The table lists this clone with a count of one. In the original processing: Nucleated cell counts were estimated from reference gene primer amplification. Produced via immunoSEQ multiplex PCR; TCRdb's table is partial and in-frame only. That table gives V, J and clone size, and the DNA gave D and trimming. The table records over 200,000 clones, approximately 88% of them present only once. The V and J ends lost 1 base and 5 bases, in that order; junction bases with no gene match: 10. This CDR3 has 17 residues. Germline V gives CDR1 SGHTA, CDR2 FQGNSA. This chain links TRBV7-2 with TRBJ1-4; 7 bases match TRBD1. The sequence was obtained from a man aged 60 to 75 who had recovered from COVID-19. Sequenced: peripheral blood. The CDR3 sequence: CASSLVAAGRGNEKLFF. CDR3 nucleotide sequence: TGTGCCAGCAGCTTAGTGGCGGCCGGCAGGGGGAATGAAAAACTGTTTTTT.